A single sample is the source of the 22 T cell receptor beta chains below, sequenced in a study of blood T cells in healthy people across ages. The second PCR ran roughly 6 to 11 cycles with a sample-barcoded 5' primer and J-beta primers. TCRdb independently ran MiXCR on the 5' RACE reads; one entry per CDR3 protein. The sample comprises approximately 1.5 million distinct CDR3 sequences, roughly a third of which are singletons, and around 11% rests with the top ten. Material for sequencing was blood. The receptors were sampled from a woman in her twenties or thirties in good health.

This sequence joins TRBV3-1 and TRBJ2-3; D gene ambiguous. Trimming took off 4 bases at V and 4 bases at J, with 15 bases between the two ends. The CDR3 consists of 15 residues. The germline V gene has CDR1 LGHDT and CDR2 YNNKEL (reference sequence). CDR3 nucleotides: TGTGCCAGCAGCCCCTCGGATCTCCACCCAGATACGCAGTATTTT. Its protein product is CASSPSDLHPDTQYF.

This clonotype was detected a few times. V usage is TRBV27 and J usage is TRBJ1-2; a possible D gene is TRBD1 (6 bases). Germline CDR1 is MNHEY and CDR2 is SMNVEV (reference sequence). Trimming took 3 bases from V and 8 from J, leaving 16 bases between them. CDR3 length: 14 amino acids. The CDR3 nucleotides are TGTGCCAGCAGTTTTGGGGGGCGCCATGAAGGCTACACCTTC. Protein sequence: CASSFGGRHEGYTF.

This clonotype came up a few times. The chain links TRBV12-3 or TRBV12-4 to TRBJ1-1; D gene unclear. Deletions cut 3 bases from V and 6 bases from J, with 14 bases between. This CDR3 has 14 residues. The CDR3: CASSFQDLRSEAFF. In nucleotides, the CDR3 is TGTGCCAGCAGTTTCCAGGATTTAAGGTCTGAAGCTTTCTTT.

The J gene is TRBJ2-7, the V gene TRBV24-1; D may match TRBD1 or TRBD2 (5 bases each). The ends were cut back, 6 bases at V and 4 bases at J, with 12 bases in the middle. This CDR3 has 13 residues. Looked up from germline, CDR1 is KGHDR and CDR2 is SFDVKD. CDR3 protein: CATSTGTQYEQYF. The CDR3 bases are TGTGCCACCAGTACCGGGACGCAATACGAGCAGTACTTC.

This clonotype was recorded a few times. The chain employs TRBV3-1 and TRBJ2-1; 7 bases are a match to TRBD2. The CDR3 runs to 15 residues. Germline loops: CDR1 LGHDT, CDR2 YNNKEL (reference sequence). V lost 3 bases to trimming and J lost 8 bases; unmatched junction nucleotides: 10. The CDR3 here is CASSHGLVGGDEQFF. The CDR3 DNA is TGTGCCAGCAGCCACGGACTAGTGGGGGGTGATGAGCAGTTCTTC.

The gene calls are TRBV11-2 and TRBJ2-2; 7 positions agree with TRBD1. This CDR3 contains 15 residues. V shed 3 bases and J 4 bases; nucleotides not matched to a gene: 5. Germline V gene sequence: CDR1 SGHAT, CDR2 FQNNGV. The CDR3 spells CASSLQGVGTGELFF. As DNA, the CDR3 is TGTGCCAGCAGCTTGCAGGGGGTCGGCACCGGGGAGCTGTTTTTT.

There are many counts of this clonotype. The chain couples TRBV11-2 to TRBJ2-1; 10 bases fit TRBD2. The V gene's germline CDR1 is SGHAT and CDR2 FQNNGV. The CDR3 runs to 15 residues. V lost 5 bases, J lost 3 bases, and 4 bases stayed unmatched. The CDR3 reads CASSPIAGGYNEQFF. CDR3 in DNA: TGTGCCAGCAGCCCTATAGCGGGGGGCTACAATGAGCAGTTCTTC.

There are a few counts of this clonotype. The chain couples TRBV3-1 to TRBJ2-7, with 10 bases fitting TRBD2. Germline lookup yields CDR1 LGHDT and CDR2 YNNKEL (reference sequence). CDR3 length: 15 residues. V dropped 4 bases and J dropped 3; count of bases not matched to a gene: 6. The CDR3 loop reads CASSPLAGANYEQYF. Here the CDR3 DNA reads TGTGCCAGCAGCCCGCTAGCGGGAGCCAACTACGAGCAGTACTTC.

The genes are TRBV7-3 and TRBJ2-3; 12 positions agree with TRBD1. The V and J ends lost 6 bases and 2 bases, in that order; junction bases with no gene match: 6. Looked up from germline, CDR1 is SGHTA and CDR2 is FQGTGA. The CDR3 has 16 residues. The CDR3 loop is CASSVVGQGATDTQYF. DNA of the CDR3: TGTGCCAGCAGTGTGGTGGGACAGGGGGCCACAGATACGCAGTATTTT. The variable domain in full, completed from reference TRBV7-3 and TRBJ2-3, reads GAGVSQTPSNKVTEKGKYVELRCDPISGHTALYWYRQSLGQGPEFLIYFQGTGAADDSGLPNDRFFAVRPEGSVSTLKIQRTERGDSAVYLCASSVVGQGATDTQYFGPGTRLTVL.

On this clonotype: This may arise from a read error, as a much more abundant clone is one base away. The chain recombines TRBV5-1 with TRBJ2-3, with D perhaps matching TRBD2 (6 bases). From germline, CDR1 is SGHRS and CDR2 YFSETQ. The CDR3 contains 16 residues. The V end lost 2 bases, the J end lost 4 bases, and 17 bases lay between the germline ends. Here the CDR3 reads CASSFGGDPFADTQYF. Written as DNA, the CDR3 is TGCGCCAGCAGCTTCGGGGGTGATCCTTTCGCAGATACGCAGTATTTT.

The table lists this clonotype with a few counts. The V and J genes are TRBV27 and TRBJ2-1; D unresolved. Germline values: CDR1 MNHEY, CDR2 SMNVEV (reference sequence). This CDR3 is 14 amino acids long. V dropped 7 bases and J dropped 0 bases, with 10 bases sitting between them. The CDR3 region is CASMDQSSYNEQFF. The CDR3 DNA is TGTGCCAGCATGGACCAGAGCTCCTACAATGAGCAGTTCTTC.

This clonotype was found a few times. This sequence joins TRBV18 and TRBJ2-3; the match to TRBD2 covers 9 bases. CDR3 length equals 17 residues. From germline, CDR1 is KGHSH and CDR2 LQKENI. With 0 bases clipped from V and 5 bases from J, the junction kept 9 bases outside the gene matches. CDR3 DNA sequence: TGTGCCAGCTCACCACCTTGGGCAGCGGGAGGTCGAGATACGCAGTATTTT. Translating it yields CASSPPWAAGGRDTQYF. Based on the CDR3 plus reference TRBV18 and TRBJ2-3, the full variable domain is NAGVMQNPRHLVRRRGQEARLRCSPMKGHSHVYWYRQLPEEGLKFMVYLQKENIIDESGMPKERFSAEFPKEGPSILRIQQVVRGDSAAYFCASSPPWAAGGRDTQYFGPGTRLTVL.

This clonotype was seen many times. The chain joins TRBV5-1 to TRBJ1-2; 11 bases match TRBD1. V shed 4 bases and J 4 bases; nucleotides not matched to a gene: 3. Germline V gives CDR1 SGHRS, CDR2 YFSETQ. The CDR3 loop spans 14 amino acids. In nucleotides, the CDR3 is TGCGCCAGCAGCCGGGACAGGGGGAGCTATGGCTACACCTTC. Protein sequence: CASSRDRGSYGYTF.

V and J are TRBV12-3 or TRBV12-4 and TRBJ2-5; the D is unclear. This CDR3 has 15 amino acids. Between the trimmed V and J ends, which lost 1 base and 3 bases, there was a span of 12 bases. CDR3 nucleotides: TGTGCCAGCAGTTTAGGAAGAACGGCTGAAGAGACCCAGTACTTC. As protein: CASSLGRTAEETQYF.

The V call is TRBV20-1, the J call TRBJ1-2; 9 bases line up with TRBD1. CDR1 is DFQATT and CDR2 is SNEGSKA in the germline V gene (reference sequence). Trimming removed 1 base from V and 2 bases from J; junction bases left unmatched: 5. This CDR3 contains 15 residues. The CDR3 DNA is TGCAGTGCTAGAGGGAGGACAGGGGAGAACTATGGCTACACCTTC. Translated: CSARGRTGENYGYTF.

This clonotype was seen a few times. The chain is built from TRBV11-2 and TRBJ2-1; D is undetermined. The ends were cut back, 0 bases at V and 15 bases at J, with 15 bases in the middle. The CDR3 consists of 13 residues. Germline CDR1 and CDR2: SGHAT and FQNNGV. CDR3 coding DNA: TGTGCCAGCAGCTTAGAGCTAGTTAAGGTATTGTTCTTC. Translating it yields CASSLELVKVLFF.

This clonotype was found a few times. The genes are TRBV12-3 or TRBV12-4 and TRBJ2-3; 7 bases are a match to TRBD2. V dropped 7 bases and J dropped 11; count of bases not matched to a gene: 9. The CDR3 loop spans 12 amino acids. The CDR3 DNA follows: TGTGCCAGCACCCAGTGGGGAGGGTGGCAGTATTTT. It yields the protein CASTQWGGWQYF.

The chain joins TRBV20-1 to TRBJ1-2; 7 positions agree with TRBD1. Trimming cost V 2 bases and J 2 bases; bases outside gene matches: 5. The CDR3 length is 14 residues. Germline values: CDR1 DFQATT, CDR2 SNEGSKA (reference sequence). The CDR3 DNA reads TGCAGTGCTAGAAGGGGACAGATGAACTATGGCTACACCTTC. It translates to CSARRGQMNYGYTF.

The chain couples TRBV28 to TRBJ2-3; 9 bases align to TRBD1. Per germline, CDR1 MDHEN and CDR2 SYDVKM. The CDR3 runs to 16 residues. V shed 5 bases, J shed 0 bases, and the junction held 6 bases outside the gene matches. DNA for the CDR3: TGTGCCAGCAGTGCTGGACAGGGGTCTAGCACAGATACGCAGTATTTT. Its protein product is CASSAGQGSSTDTQYF.

This clonotype has more than one count but fewer than ten. The chain has TRBV6-4 and TRBJ2-7; 10 bases align to TRBD1. Germline V gives CDR1 MRHNA, CDR2 SNTAGT. This CDR3 comprises 16 residues. Trimming took 8 bases from V and 5 from J; bases not matched to a gene: 15. The CDR3 spells CASRPRWGQGTNEQYF. DNA for the CDR3: TGTGCCAGCCGGCCCCGGTGGGGACAGGGGACCAACGAGCAGTACTTC.

This clonotype was counted a few times. This chain uses TRBV28 with TRBJ2-1; weak D call: TRBD1 (6 bases). V lost 5 bases to trimming and J lost 8 bases, with 13 bases between them. CDR3 length: 13 amino acids. The V gene's germline CDR1 is MDHEN and CDR2 SYDVKM. In DNA, the CDR3 is TGTGCCAGCAGTATAGGCAGGGGCCATGAGCAGTTCTTC. Its protein product is CASSIGRGHEQFF. The full variable domain, completed using reference TRBV28 and TRBJ2-1, is DVKVTQSSRYLVKRTGEKVFLECVQDMDHENMFWYRQDPGLGLRLIYFSYDVKMKEKGDIPEGYSVSREKKERFSLILESASTNQTSMYLCASSIGRGHEQFFGPGTRLTVL.

The V gene is TRBV5-8, the J gene TRBJ1-1; D might be TRBD1 (6 bases). The CDR3 loop spans 15 amino acids. V lost 4 bases to trimming and J lost 5 bases, with 18 bases between them. Germline V gene data show CDR1 as SGHTS and CDR2 as YDEGEE. CDR3 sequence reads: CASSTGTRMGTEAFF. DNA for the CDR3: TGTGCCAGCAGCACCGGGACACGGATGGGGACTGAAGCTTTCTTT. Drawing the rest from reference TRBV5-8 and TRBJ1-1, the complete variable domain is EAGVTQSPTHLIKTRGQQATLRCSPISGHTSVYWYQQALGLGLQFLLWYDEGEERNRGNFPPRFSGRQFPNYSSELNVNALELEDSALYLCASSTGTRMGTEAFFGQGTRLTVV.